This TCR beta chain was sequenced during a study of CD8+CD57+ T cells in acquired aplastic anemia. Concerning this clonotype: Its ends do not fully match the called genes, so a read error is possible.

Patients picked for sequencing had shown CD8+CD57+ cell expansion detected by flow cytometry. TCR beta VDJ combinations and CDR3 sequences were profiled from genomic DNA. TCRdb redid the calling of the reads with MiXCR, one entry per CDR3 protein. This sample has roughly 250,000 distinct CDR3 sequences, with around 82% found just once. CDR1 is SEHNR and CDR2 is FQNEAQ in the germline V gene (reference sequence). The CDR3 loop spans 13 amino acids. The chain is built from TRBV7-9 and TRBJ2-3, with D tentatively TRBD1 or TRBD2 (5 bases each). The sequencing input was sorted CD4+, CD8+, or CD8+CD57+ T cells (not recorded which) from PBMCs. The receptor was isolated from a human donor with aplastic anemia. The CDR3 nucleotides read TGTGCCAGCAGGTACGAGGGCAGAGAGGGGCGGGATTTT. Amino acids: CASRYEGREGRDF.